This record covers a single T cell receptor beta chain. Its antigen is undetermined. This CDR3 is 18 amino acids long. V lost 2 bases to trimming and J lost 7 bases; unmatched junction nucleotides: 10. In germline, CDR1 is WSHSY, CDR2 SAAADI. TCRdb's copy holds only in-frame clones and misses some; the assay was immunoSEQ multiplex PCR. The sample holds around 600,000 clones; 98% are singletons and the top ten take 0.3%. The data derive from a study of shared clonotypes between healthy human individuals. General study results and limits: Generation of non-shared clonotypes was less probable than generation of clonotypes shared by all four donors.

The naive CD8 subset, CD45RO-negative cells positively selected for CCR7, excluded terminally differentiated effector memory CD45RA+ cells. This TCR came from a man aged 25 to 40 in good health. The sequenced sample was naive CD8+ T cells sorted from blood. V and J are TRBV10-2 and TRBJ2-1; 14 bases are a match to TRBD2. CDR3 DNA sequence: TGCGCCAGCAGTGAGCCTGGACTAGCGGGAGGAAATTTGAATGAGCAGTTCTTC. It specifies CASSEPGLAGGNLNEQFF.